This T cell receptor beta chain is drawn from a study of blood T cell repertoires in COVID-19. Study details: PBMCs, B-cell-depleted T cells, or T cells provided the cDNA or gDNA that made up the material.

Authors' processing steps: Amplification from reference gene primers served as the basis for estimated nucleated cell counts. Sequencing used immunoSEQ multiplex PCR; TCRdb keeps in-frame clones, though not all of them. V and J calls and clone size are as listed in that table; D and trimming were resolved from the DNA. The table shows some 150,000 clones, with more than 75% occurring only once. The CDR3 is 15 amino acids. With V trimmed by 5 bases and J by 3 bases, 8 bases remained unmatched. Per germline, CDR1 SGHNT and CDR2 YENEEA. The sequencing sample was made of peripheral blood. The gene calls are TRBV11-3 and TRBJ1-1, with 8 bases identical to TRBD1. The TCR was taken from a middle-aged man who had recovered from COVID-19. The CDR3 sequence is CASSPRDRRDTEAFF. CDR3 DNA: TGTGCCAGCAGCCCAAGGGACAGGCGAGACACTGAAGCTTTCTTT.